The text below deals with one T cell receptor beta chain. This clone's antigen is unknown. Qualities for individual bases were not recorded, and no much larger clone is one base off. The High Capacity cDNA Reverse Transcription Kit was used to reverse transcribe all of the isolated RNA, meaning that expressed TCRB transcripts were what got sequenced. Deep immunoSEQ sequencing was performed on naive, central memory and regulatory T cell samples, with an average of roughly 3.3 million total reads per sample. Sorted cells were lysed in RLT buffer and RNA was extracted with DNase-treated RNeasy Micro or Mini kits, depending on cell number. Each cell subset was processed separately to prevent cross-contamination, with patient and healthy donor samples processed together. TCRB sequences were amplified from cDNA with the immunoSEQ multiplex PCR, producing 87-bp fragments spanning the CDR3 region. Sequencing of the amplicons was performed on the Illumina HiSeq platform. The authors' pipeline ran thus. Synthetic template baselines were used to correct PCR bias computationally, reads within Hamming distance 2 were collapsed together, and singletons that could not be merged were discarded. Reads were aligned to IMGT to assign V, D and J genes, CDR3 length, and insertions or deletions at six rearrangement sites. Within each subset, clonotype counts were normalized to sorted cell number, and only after that were true diversity and Gini coefficients computed with the tcR R package. Repertoire sharing was quantified using the overlap coefficient calculated on TCRB nucleotide sequences. TCRdb holds this immuneACCESS table with in-frame rearrangements only. Some clones are missing; in checked studies, unresolved V genes explain under half, and the rest has no known cause. V and J calls and clone size are as listed in that table; D and trimming were resolved from the DNA. The sample table shows 20,000 to 30,000 clones, and 55% to 70% are seen once. About 4% of the sample belongs to the ten largest clones.

The data derive from a study of beta chain features in type 1 diabetes (dated by TCRdb to 2016 to 2019). For the wider study: No differences in mean age, gender distribution, total cell number or subset yield were found between patients and healthy donors. A total of 90 million to 130 million sorted cells were examined across all samples, and a strong correlation was observed between cell number per subset and RNA yield. Regulatory and stem cell-like memory subsets were obtained from only 8 patients and roughly eight healthy donors, while naive and central memory subsets were obtained from all 30 or so donors. In the study, TCRB repertoires of sorted circulating CD4+ T cell subsets from recently diagnosed type 1 diabetes patients were compared with those of matched healthy donors.

The germline V gene gives CDR1 as SGHRS and CDR2 as YFSETQ. Inclusive of the bounding cysteine and phenylalanine, the CDR3 is 15 residues long. Only the CDR3 part of the read is kept: 45 bases, read in frame from the first base. Clipping removes 4 bases from V and 4 bases from J, with 8 as the unmatched junction base count. Study-level results and caveats: HLA sub-analyses involved small numbers of individuals, so any influence of HLA type on TCRB rearrangement remained unresolved. Naive, central memory and regulatory TCRB repertoires appeared more similar among patients than among healthy donors. At VDJ recombination sites, type 1 diabetes patients had fewer insertions and more deleted nucleotides, which implies abnormalities in thymic rearrangement. Because cDNA rather than genomic DNA was sequenced, highly expressing activated cells could have been over-represented, although no difference in activation and CD3 levels was found between groups. Type 1 diabetes patients showed a moderate but significant shortening of TCRB CDR3 length in all four CD4+ subsets. Shorter templates might be favored by PCR, yet because patient and control samples were amplified and corrected together, any such skew would affect both groups equally.

Each donor gave one peripheral blood draw, averaging approximately 0.11 L, which was collected into heparinised tubes. Naive, central memory, regulatory and stem cell-like memory CD4+ T cells were sorted on a BD FACSAria II using a panel including CD45RO, CCR7, CD25, CD127, CD95 and CD27. A purity above 98% was achieved for all sorted populations. PBMCs were separated immediately by Lymphoprep density gradient centrifugation and were stained directly, without being cultured. So that batch effects would be minimized, each experiment stained and sorted samples in pairs, pairing one healthy donor with one patient.

This receptor was identified in a man younger than 35 with type 1 diabetes. The rearranged segments are TRBV5-1 and TRBJ2-3; 8 central bases correspond to TRBD1. The specimen was Tregs from blood. What this sample's cell subset or site label stands for: regulatory CD4+ T cells. The CDR3 region has the sequence CASSTYRGLADTQYF. The DNA sequence reads TGCGCCAGCAGCACGTACAGGGGGTTGGCAGATACGCAGTATTTT.